The sequence of this T cell receptor beta chain was determined in a study of T and B cells in COVID-19 patients. Whole-study context: Critical illness requiring mechanical ventilation or extracorporeal membrane oxygenation affected 12 of 20 active-infection patients.

Multiplex PCR with BIOMED2 TRB-A/B primer pools amplified TRB rearrangements. TCRdb used MiXCR to reprocess the multiplex PCR reads, holding one entry per CDR3 protein. Of about 5,800 distinct CDR3 sequences listed, approximately 26% are singletons. From germline, CDR1 is MNHNY and CDR2 SVGAGI (reference sequence). The junction had 13 bases not matched to a gene; V was cut back by 4 bases and J by 3 bases. This CDR3 has 19 amino acids. This clonotype is medium-sized. The antigen remains undetermined. Blood genomic DNA input for TRB amplification was roughly 230-550 ng. General observations from the study: Clonality of TRB repertoires was high in active COVID-19; recovery brought above-healthy diversity and richness. The recovered cohort had roughly 2,400 exclusive TCR clusters, including just over 30 low generation probability clusters. In COVID-19 patients, T cell receptor beta variable and joining gene use was reportedly strongly skewed.

The receptor comes from a human donor with active COVID-19. Material for sequencing was blood. The chain has TRBV6-6 and TRBJ2-6, with 9 nucleotides matching TRBD1. The CDR3: CASSFPRGDRVVGANVLTF. For the CDR3, the DNA is TGTGCCAGCAGTTTCCCTAGGGGGGACAGGGTAGTTGGGGCCAACGTCCTGACTTTC.